The T cell receptor beta chain under discussion was sequenced for a study of T-cell reconstitution after alpha-beta-depleted transplantation in children (dated by TCRdb to 2016 to 2018). Some background on the complete study: The study quantitatively tracked T-cell immune reconstitution after TCRalphabeta/CD19-depleted allogeneic hematopoietic cell transplantation in children using TCR repertoire profiling.

The sample holds many counts of this clonotype. Its antigen target is currently unknown. No base qualities exist here, and no much larger clone lies one base off it. Sequences KGHSH (CDR1) and LQKENI (CDR2) are obtained from the germline V gene. Its CDR3 holds 16 amino acids, cysteine through phenylalanine. Left in the record is the CDR3 DNA by itself, 48 bases read in frame from the first base. Germline trimming: 2 bases from V, 3 bases from J; junction bases outside gene matches: 7. Library preparation employed PCR. TCRdb records Illumina HiSeq 2500 as the sequencer. To normalize quantification of the TCRbeta repertoire, the TCR libraries were built with molecular barcoding that relied on unique molecular identifiers. TCRdb reworked the public reads: Q25 trimming with fastp, MiXCR clone assembly, productive beta chains retained. Entries are consolidated by CDR3 protein sequence, retaining the most common genes and DNA. Within this sample are 70,000 to 100,000 distinct CDR3 sequences, with roughly an eighth of them counted one time only. About 15% of the sample comes from the top ten.

The sequence derives from a human donor who donated a stem cell graft to a child with inherited bone marrow failure. The chain was built from TRBV18 and TRBJ1-5, with 7 bases matching TRBD1. The source material was PBMCs from the stem cell graft donor, sampled from the stem cell graft. The CDR3 reads CASSPREGQLNQPQHF. The nucleotide sequence is given as TGTGCCAGCTCACCAAGAGAGGGACAGCTCAATCAGCCCCAGCATTTT. Outside the CDR3, residues come from the reference TRBV18 and TRBJ1-5 proteins, so the full variable domain is: NAGVMQNPRHLVRRRGQEARLRCSPMKGHSHVYWYRQLPEEGLKFMVYLQKENIIDESGMPKERFSAEFPKEGPSILRIQQVVRGDSAAYFCASSPREGQLNQPQHFGDGTRLSIL.